The 8 T cell receptor beta chains below come from one sample, sequenced in a study of blood T cell repertoires in COVID-19. Libraries were prepared by immunoSEQ multiplex PCR; TCRdb keeps only in-frame clonotypes and omits some of them. The data show fewer than 300,000 clones, 90% to 95% seen once. The sample was peripheral blood. The receptors shown here come from a woman under 40 with COVID-19, enrolled during active disease.

The table lists this clone with a count of one. V gene TRBV6-5 combines with J gene TRBJ2-7; TRBD1 might be the D (6 bases). With 4 bases removed from V and 5 bases from J, the gap between germline ends came to 12 bases. The CDR3 extends over 13 amino acids. Germline CDR1 is MNHEY and CDR2 is SVGAGI. The CDR3 nucleotides read TGTGCCAGCAGTTCATACAGGGACCACGAGCAGTACTTC. Translated: CASSSYRDHEQYF.

The CDR3 DNA follows: TGTGCCAGCAGATCAGAGTCAGGGGGCGAGTATGGCTACACCTTC. Translated: CASRSESGGEYGYTF. This chain uses TRBV6-5 with TRBJ1-2; 8 bases align to TRBD1. Losses at the gene ends were 6 bases for V and 5 bases for J; bases not matched to a gene: 11. The CDR3 consists of 15 residues. Germline CDR1 and CDR2: MNHEY and SVGAGI.

The rearrangement links TRBV7-9 to TRBJ2-1; possibly TRBD1 for D (5 bases). CDR1 and CDR2 from the germline V gene are SEHNR and FQNEAQ (reference sequence). V was cut by 0 bases and J by 4 bases, with 7 bases left in between. The CDR3 extends over 14 amino acids. The CDR3: CASSLAKGYNEQFF. In nucleotides, the CDR3 is TGTGCCAGCAGCTTAGCCAAGGGGTACAATGAGCAGTTCTTC.

About this clone itself: Other nucleotide sequences from this sample produce the same CDR3. V gene TRBV21-1 combines with J gene TRBJ2-3; TRBD1 was called by the table and not checked on the DNA. TRBV21-1 is a documented pseudogene. The CDR3 has 15 residues. The CDR3: CASSKQGAYTDTQYF. In DNA, the CDR3 is TGTGCCAGCAGCAAACAGGGGGCATACACAGATACGCAGTATTTT.

This clone has only one observation. The chain couples TRBV3-1 (or the pseudogene TRBV3-2) to TRBJ1-5, with D perhaps TRBD1 (5 bases). There are 15 residues in the CDR3. Germline values: CDR1 LGHDT, CDR2 YNNKEL (reference sequence). The germline V and J ends were trimmed by 2 bases and 6 bases, with 14 bases remaining between them. The CDR3 DNA reads as TGTGCCAGCAGCCAAATGGCGGGGGAAGGTCAGCCCCAGCATTTT. As protein: CASSQMAGEGQPQHF.

V and J are TRBV6-4 and TRBJ2-2; 7 bases line up with TRBD2. Unmatched junction bases numbered 7, after V lost 6 bases and J lost 0 bases. CDR3 length: 16 amino acids. Germline CDR1 reads MRHNA; CDR2 reads SNTAGT. This CDR3 reads CASSPLAETNTGELFF. The CDR3, as DNA: TGTGCCAGCAGCCCTCTAGCGGAGACGAACACCGGGGAGCTGTTTTTT.

This sequence joins TRBV10-3 and TRBJ1-1; D might be TRBD1 (5 bases). This CDR3 is 13 amino acids long. CDR1 and CDR2 (germline): ENHRY, SYGVKD. Trimming removed 7 bases from V and 3 bases from J, with 12 bases in between. As DNA, the CDR3 is TGTGCCATCATCAAGGGGCCTGACACTGAAGCTTTCTTT. Translation gives CAIIKGPDTEAFF.

V and J are TRBV19 and TRBJ1-2, with a tentative D call TRBD1 (5 bases). The V end was cut by 5 bases, the J end by 5 bases, with 15 bases between. Germline lookup yields CDR1 LNHDA and CDR2 SQIVND (reference sequence). This CDR3 is 14 amino acids long. The CDR3 coding sequence is TGTGCCAGTAGTGCGACAGAGCCCTTTTATGGCTACACCTTC. Residues: CASSATEPFYGYTF.